This T cell receptor beta chain was captured in a study of cytomegalovirus exposure and HLA in healthy donors. Study-wide results and caveats: The study put 150 or so TCR beta chains on its list as cytomegalovirus-associated. Associated with HLA alleles at 0.05 false discovery rate in a later analysis were about 17,000 TCR beta sequences.

A word on this clone: The target antigen is unknown.

The study ran its PCR with 60 Vbeta and 13 Jbeta primers. The method was immunoSEQ multiplex PCR; TCRdb's version includes in-frame clones alone and lacks a portion of them. The sample includes around 150,000 clones, 61% of them seen just once. The TCR comes from a male donor in good health and CMV-seronegative. Sequencing was done on a sample of PBMCs.

The CDR3 loop is CASMGTGINEKLFF. CDR3 bases: TGTGCCAGCATGGGGACAGGGATTAATGAAAAACTGTTTTTT. J is TRBJ1-4 and V is TRBV28, with 9 bases lining up with TRBD1. CDR1 is MDHEN, CDR2 SYDVKM, per germline. The CDR3 totals 14 residues. Trimming took 7 bases from V and 4 from J; bases not matched to a gene: 4.